This is a list of T cell receptor beta chains from one sample in a study of T cell responses to AZD1222 COVID-19 vaccine. Some clones are missing from TCRdb's copy, which holds only in-frame ones; the method was immunoSEQ multiplex PCR. The table records about 120,000 clones, about 92% of them present only once. Specimen: peripheral blood, collected on day 0 of AZD1222 vaccination. Receptors were obtained from an adult in good health. The CDR3 runs from the conserved cysteine through the conserved F or W. Each record gives: D gene, clone size, V gene, J gene, CDR3 DNA, CDR3 protein. The D gene is left open where the match is weak. Size values are once, few and many counts, or a class for expanded clones, and some rows have none.

.	.	TRBV12-3/TRBV12-4	TRBJ1-1	TGTGCCAGCAGTTCCAGGGGCCCATCTGAAGCTTTCTTT	CASSSRGPSEAFF
.	.	TRBV12-3/TRBV12-4	TRBJ2-7	TGTGCCAGCCGGGGGAGGCACTACGAGCAGTACTTC	CASRGRHYEQYF
TRBD2	.	TRBV28	TRBJ2-3	TGTGCCAGCAGCTTGGGGGGGGCAGATACGCAGTATTTT	CASSLGGADTQYF
.	.	TRBV27	TRBJ2-1	TGTGCCAGCAGTTTATCAGGGAGTGAGCAGTTCTTC	CASSLSGSEQFF
.	once	TRBV19	TRBJ2-1	TGTGCCAGTAACTTGGGCCGGGGGGCAGAAAATGAGCAGTTCTTC	CASNLGRGAENEQFF
.	once	TRBV5-1	TRBJ1-4	TGCGCCAGCAGCTTGGCCACAGGGAATGAAAAACTGTTTTTT	CASSLATGNEKLFF
.	.	TRBV27	TRBJ1-1	TGTGCCAGCAGTCCCCTCCAGCCTATGAACACTGAAGCTTTCTTT	CASSPLQPMNTEAFF
TRBD1	.	TRBV28	TRBJ2-7	TGTGCCAGCAGGACAGGGTTGGAATACGAGCAGTACTTC	CASRTGLEYEQYF
.	.	TRBV28	TRBJ2-1	TGTGCCAGCAGCTTACCTACCGCCGAAGAGTTCTTC	CASSLPTAEEFF
.	.	TRBV19	TRBJ1-1	TGTGCCAGTAGTCAGGGCCATATCACTGAAGCTTTCTTT	CASSQGHITEAFF
.	once	TRBV24-1	TRBJ2-4	TGTGCCACCAGTGATTTATACTTAGCCAAAAACATTCAGTACTTC	CATSDLYLAKNIQYF
.	.	TRBV30	TRBJ2-7	TGTGCCTGGAGTGTACTCATAGGGGTTACCGAGCAGTACTTC	CAWSVLIGVTEQYF
.	.	TRBV27	TRBJ2-7	TGTGCCAGCAGTTTAGTGCCAGGGGTGTTTTACGAGCAGTACTTC	CASSLVPGVFYEQYF
.	.	TRBV5-6	TRBJ1-3	TGTGCCAGCAGCTTTTGGACAGCTGGAAACACCATATATTTT	CASSFWTAGNTIYF
.	.	TRBV4-1	TRBJ1-6	TGCGCCAGCAGCCCGCGACAACAGGACAGCCTGAATTCACCCCTCCACTTT	CASSPRQQDSLNSPLHF
.	once	TRBV10-1	TRBJ2-2	TGCGCCAGCAGTCGCGGGGATACGAACACCGGGGAGCTGTTTTTT	CASSRGDTNTGELFF
TRBD1	.	TRBV2	TRBJ1-6	TGTGCCAGCAGTGCCGGGACAGACCTGAGCTCCTATAATTCACCCCTCCACTTT	CASSAGTDLSSYNSPLHF
.	once	TRBV5-1	TRBJ1-1	TGCGCCAGCACCCGTCGGGAGAACACTGAAGCTTTCTTT	CASTRRENTEAFF
.	.	TRBV5-1	TRBJ1-1	TGCGCCAGCAGCTTGGACAGGATGAACACTGAAGCTTTCTTT	CASSLDRMNTEAFF
TRBD2	.	TRBV6-5	TRBJ2-7	TGTGCCAGCAGTAGGCTAGCGGGAGCCCGCTACGAGCAGTACTTC	CASSRLAGARYEQYF
.	.	TRBV9	TRBJ2-1	TGTGCCAGCAGCGCATACAGGGGACTCTCCTACAATGAGCAGTTCTTC	CASSAYRGLSYNEQFF
TRBD2	.	TRBV7-6	TRBJ2-1	TGTGCCAGCAGCTCCGGACTAGCGGGGCCCTACAATGAGCAGTTCTTC	CASSSGLAGPYNEQFF
TRBD2	.	TRBV27	TRBJ2-7	TGTGCCAGCAGTCTTAGCGGGAGGATCTACGAGCAGTACTTC	CASSLSGRIYEQYF
.	.	TRBV30	TRBJ1-2	TGTGCCTGGAGTGTAATGGGCAGCGCTAACTATGGCTACACCTTC	CAWSVMGSANYGYTF
TRBD2	.	TRBV15	TRBJ2-7	TGTGCCACCAGCAAGCAAACGGGACTAGCGGGAGGAATCTCCTACGAGCAGTACTTC	CATSKQTGLAGGISYEQYF
.	few	TRBV5-1	TRBJ1-6	TGCGCCAGCAGCTTGGGACTGCCTTCACCCCTCCACTTT	CASSLGLPSPLHF
TRBD1	.	TRBV7-3	TRBJ2-1	TGTGCCAGCAGCTCCTTCCGGGACAGGGGAGTCAATGAGCAGTTCTTC	CASSSFRDRGVNEQFF
.	.	TRBV5-1	TRBJ1-1	TGCGCCAGCAGAATGGAACAGGCTGAAGCTTTCTTT	CASRMEQAEAFF
.	.	TRBV28	TRBJ2-5	TGTGCCAGCAGTTTACAGGGGTTCCAAGAGACCCAGTACTTC	CASSLQGFQETQYF
.	.	TRBV13	TRBJ2-3	TGTGCCAGCAGCCCCGATGGGTCAGAAGATACGCAGTATTTT	CASSPDGSEDTQYF
.	.	TRBV5-8	TRBJ1-1	TGTGCCAGCAGCTCCCGGATTGACTTCACTGAAGCTTTCTTT	CASSSRIDFTEAFF
.	once	TRBV30	TRBJ2-7	TGTGCCTGGAGTGTCGGACCGGGACTCTCCTACGAGCAGTACTTC	CAWSVGPGLSYEQYF
.	.	TRBV27	TRBJ1-6	TGTGCCAGCAGTTTTGACACAGGGTATGCTTCACCCCTCCACTTT	CASSFDTGYASPLHF
.	once	TRBV5-1	TRBJ2-5	TGCGCCAGCAGCTTGAGTGAGACCCAGTACTTC	CASSLSETQYF
TRBD1	.	TRBV29-1	TRBJ1-1	TGCAGCGTCGCCGACAGGGAGAGGACTGAAGCTTTCTTT	CSVADRERTEAFF
TRBD2	.	TRBV13	TRBJ2-7	TGTGCCAGCAGCTCGACTAGCGGGATCTCCTACGAGCAGTACTTC	CASSSTSGISYEQYF
.	.	TRBV28	TRBJ1-1	TGTGCCAGCAGTCCGGGACACACGAACACTGAAGCTTTCTTT	CASSPGHTNTEAFF
.	.	TRBV18	TRBJ2-7	TGTGCCAGCTCACCACTAGGGACCGGGCACTACGAGCAGTACTTC	CASSPLGTGHYEQYF
.	.	TRBV5-6	TRBJ1-2	TGTGCCAGCAGGACTGTTACAGGGTGGAGAGAATATGGCTACACCTTC	CASRTVTGWREYGYTF
.	.	TRBV6-5	TRBJ1-4	TGTGCCAGCAGTAGTACCCAGGGGAGAGACGAAAAACTGTTTTTT	CASSSTQGRDEKLFF
.	.	TRBV6-5	TRBJ1-2	TGTGCCAGCAGCTCCCAGGTACCCTATGGCTACACCTTC	CASSSQVPYGYTF
.	.	TRBV18	TRBJ2-7	TGTGCCAGCTCATCAAAACAGACTGAGGCGCAGTACTTC	CASSSKQTEAQYF
.	.	TRBV2	TRBJ2-1	TGTGCCAGCATTAGGGGGTCCGTTAACAATGAGCAGTTCTTC	CASIRGSVNNEQFF
TRBD2	.	TRBV19	TRBJ2-5	TGTGCCAGTGGGACTAGCGGCACCCAAGAGACCCAGTACTTC	CASGTSGTQETQYF
TRBD1	.	TRBV2	TRBJ1-4	TGTGCCAGCAGTGATCGGGGACAGGGTGGGGGAAAACTGTTTTTT	CASSDRGQGGGKLFF
TRBD2	.	TRBV7-9	TRBJ2-3	TGTGCCAGCAGCCCAGGCGGACTAGCGGATACGCAGTATTTT	CASSPGGLADTQYF
TRBD2	.	TRBV28	TRBJ2-1	TGTGCCAGCGGTTCGATGGTAGCGGGAGATGGAAATGAGCAGTTCTTC	CASGSMVAGDGNEQFF
TRBD2	once	TRBV5-5	TRBJ2-3	TGTGCCAGCAGCTTGGTACTAGCGGTCGTAAATACGCAGTATTTT	CASSLVLAVVNTQYF
.	once	TRBV9	TRBJ1-3	TGTGCCAGCAGCCCGACGGGCGGGGGAAACACCATATATTTT	CASSPTGGGNTIYF
.	.	TRBV5-1	TRBJ1-2	TGCGCCAGCAGCTTGGAGGGCAGCAACTATGGCTACACCTTC	CASSLEGSNYGYTF
.	.	TRBV5-1	TRBJ2-7	TGCGCCAGCAGCTTGGCGGTTGGGGTAGGAACCTACGAGCAGTACTTC	CASSLAVGVGTYEQYF
TRBD1	.	TRBV19	TRBJ1-2	TGTGCCAGTAGGGGCCGGACAGGACAAATTAACTATGGCTACACCTTC	CASRGRTGQINYGYTF
.	.	TRBV19	TRBJ1-1	TGTGCCAGTAGTGTGATTCTTACGGCTGAAGCTTTCTTT	CASSVILTAEAFF
TRBD1	.	TRBV18	TRBJ2-6	TGTGCCAGCTCACCGGACAGGGGCTCTGGGGCCAACGTCCTGACTTTC	CASSPDRGSGANVLTF
.	once	TRBV27	TRBJ2-7	TGTGCCAGCTCCCCGGTGGGGGTCATATTCAACGAGCAGTACTTC	CASSPVGVIFNEQYF